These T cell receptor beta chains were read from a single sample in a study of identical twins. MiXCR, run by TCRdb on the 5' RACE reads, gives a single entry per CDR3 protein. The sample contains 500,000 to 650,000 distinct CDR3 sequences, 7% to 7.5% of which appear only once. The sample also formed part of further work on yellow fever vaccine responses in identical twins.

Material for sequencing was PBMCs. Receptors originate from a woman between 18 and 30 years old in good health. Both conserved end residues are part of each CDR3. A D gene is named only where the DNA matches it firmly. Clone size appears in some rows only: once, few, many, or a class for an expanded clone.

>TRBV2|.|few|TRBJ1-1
CASSEAAIMNTEAFF
TGTGCCAGCAGTGAGGCAGCTATCATGAACACTGAAGCTTTCTTT
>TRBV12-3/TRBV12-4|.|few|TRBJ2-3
CASKTGSPDTQYF
TGTGCCAGCAAAACAGGGTCCCCAGATACGCAGTATTTT
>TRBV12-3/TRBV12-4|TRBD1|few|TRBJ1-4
CASRDRGREKLFF
TGTGCCAGCAGAGACAGGGGAAGGGAAAAACTGTTTTTT
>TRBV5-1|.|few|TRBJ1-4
CASSTAGSTNEKLFF
TGCGCCAGCAGCACGGCAGGATCAACTAATGAAAAACTGTTTTTT
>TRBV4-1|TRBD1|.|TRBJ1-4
CASSRNMDRATNEKLFF
TGCGCCAGCAGCCGTAATATGGACAGGGCAACTAATGAAAAACTGTTTTTT
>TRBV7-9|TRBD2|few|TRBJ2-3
CASGLAGGPSTDTQYF
TGTGCCAGCGGTCTAGCGGGAGGACCTAGCACAGATACGCAGTATTTT
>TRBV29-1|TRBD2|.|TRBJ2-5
CSVHSGRTQETQYF
TGCAGCGTACATAGCGGGAGGACCCAAGAGACCCAGTACTTC
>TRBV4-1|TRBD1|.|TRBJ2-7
CASSQQPWTGGVVSEQYF
TGCGCCAGCAGCCAACAACCTTGGACAGGGGGCGTAGTATCCGAGCAGTACTTC
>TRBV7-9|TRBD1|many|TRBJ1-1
CASSTTTGGTEAFF
TGTGCCAGCAGCACTACAACAGGGGGCACTGAAGCTTTCTTT
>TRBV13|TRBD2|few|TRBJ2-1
CASSNGLATDEQFF
TGTGCCAGCAGCAACGGACTAGCTACGGATGAGCAGTTCTTC
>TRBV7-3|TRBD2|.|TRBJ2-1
CASSFAGGAYNEQFF
TGTGCCAGCAGCTTCGCGGGAGGGGCCTACAATGAGCAGTTCTTC
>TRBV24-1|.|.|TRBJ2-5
CATSDPRGQETQYF
TGTGCCACCAGTGACCCCCGTGGACAAGAGACCCAGTACTTC
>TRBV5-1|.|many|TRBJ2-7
CASSFQVNYEQYF
TGCGCCAGCAGCTTCCAGGTAAATTACGAGCAGTACTTC
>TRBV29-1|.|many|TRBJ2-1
CSLRTGTVTYNEQFF
TGCAGCTTAAGGACCGGGACGGTGACCTACAATGAGCAGTTCTTC
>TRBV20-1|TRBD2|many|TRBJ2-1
CSAFIAGGAYNEQFF
TGCAGTGCTTTCATAGCGGGAGGGGCCTACAATGAGCAGTTCTTC
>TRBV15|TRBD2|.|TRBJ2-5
CATSWRLAGGETQYF
TGTGCCACCAGCTGGCGACTAGCGGGAGGGGAGACCCAGTACTTC
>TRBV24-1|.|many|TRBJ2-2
CATSDLWTSNTGELFF
TGTGCCACCAGTGATTTGTGGACTTCTAACACCGGGGAGCTGTTTTTT
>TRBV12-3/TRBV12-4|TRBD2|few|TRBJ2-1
CASSLAGTSGSIEQFF
TGTGCCAGCAGCCTGGCCGGGACTAGCGGGAGTATTGAGCAGTTCTTC
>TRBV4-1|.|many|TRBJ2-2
CASSQDGRNTGELFF
TGCGCCAGCAGCCAAGATGGTCGGAACACCGGGGAGCTGTTTTTT
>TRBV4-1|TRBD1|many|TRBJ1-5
CASSSRQGPGLYQPQHF
TGCGCCAGCAGCTCCCGACAGGGGCCCGGCTTATATCAGCCCCAGCATTTT
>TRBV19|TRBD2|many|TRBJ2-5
CASSIGASGRGETQYF
TGTGCCAGTAGTATAGGGGCTAGCGGGAGGGGGGAGACCCAGTACTTC
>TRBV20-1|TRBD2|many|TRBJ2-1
CSARRLAGTYNEQFF
TGCAGTGCTAGGAGACTAGCGGGTACCTACAATGAGCAGTTCTTC
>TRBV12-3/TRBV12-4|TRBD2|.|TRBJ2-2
CASSLAGGRGGELFF
TGTGCCAGCAGTCTAGCGGGGGGGCGTGGCGGGGAGCTGTTTTTT
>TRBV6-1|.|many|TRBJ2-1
CASRATISSYNEQFF
TGTGCCAGCAGGGCAACTATAAGCTCCTACAATGAGCAGTTCTTC
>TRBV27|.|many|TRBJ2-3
CASSPGGGWYGTDTQYF
TGTGCCAGCTCACCAGGGGGGGGCTGGTACGGCACAGATACGCAGTATTTT
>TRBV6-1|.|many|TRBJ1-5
CASSPRGTGAYQPQHF
TGTGCCAGCAGTCCTAGGGGAACAGGAGCTTATCAGCCCCAGCATTTT
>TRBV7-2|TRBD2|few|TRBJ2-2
CASSSSGTTGELFF
TGTGCCAGCAGCTCTAGCGGAACCACCGGGGAGCTGTTTTTT
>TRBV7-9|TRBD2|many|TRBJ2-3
CASSLALERGLSDTQYF
TGTGCCAGCAGCTTAGCGCTCGAGCGGGGCCTCTCCGATACGCAGTATTTT
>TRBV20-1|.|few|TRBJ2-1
CSARAGIDEQFF
TGCAGTGCTAGGGCAGGGATCGATGAGCAGTTCTTC
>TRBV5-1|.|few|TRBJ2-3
CASSLESQGDTQYF
TGCGCCAGCAGCTTGGAGAGCCAGGGGGATACGCAGTATTTT
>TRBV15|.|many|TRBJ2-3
CATSSSILVGTDTQYF
TGTGCCACCAGCAGTAGCATTCTTGTTGGCACAGATACGCAGTATTTT
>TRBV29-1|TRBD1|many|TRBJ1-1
CSLKSGREDRVNTEAFF
TGCAGCCTCAAGTCCGGTCGGGAGGACAGGGTGAACACTGAAGCTTTCTTT
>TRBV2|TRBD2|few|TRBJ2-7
CASSELAGGPEQYF
TGTGCCAGCAGTGAACTAGCGGGAGGGCCCGAGCAGTACTTC
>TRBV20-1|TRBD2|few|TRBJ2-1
CSASIQRENNEQFF
TGCAGTGCTAGTATCCAGCGGGAAAACAATGAGCAGTTCTTC
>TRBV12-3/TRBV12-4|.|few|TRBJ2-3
CASRRSGDTQYF
TGTGCCAGCAGACGATCGGGGGATACGCAGTATTTT
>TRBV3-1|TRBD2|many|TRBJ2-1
CASSHRLAGYNEQFF
TGTGCCAGCAGCCACCGACTAGCGGGGTACAATGAGCAGTTCTTC
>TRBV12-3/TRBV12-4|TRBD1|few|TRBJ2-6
CASSFLRQGASGANVLTF
TGTGCCAGCAGTTTTCTGAGACAGGGGGCGTCTGGGGCCAACGTCCTGACTTTC
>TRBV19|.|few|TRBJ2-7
CASSIDVQQSEQYF
TGTGCCAGTAGTATAGATGTACAGCAAAGCGAGCAGTACTTC
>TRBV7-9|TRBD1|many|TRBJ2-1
CASSLEWDRGSGEQFF
TGTGCCAGCAGCTTAGAGTGGGACAGGGGATCTGGGGAGCAGTTCTTC
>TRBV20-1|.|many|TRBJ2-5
CSASGNQETQYF
TGCAGTGCTAGCGGAAACCAAGAGACCCAGTACTTC
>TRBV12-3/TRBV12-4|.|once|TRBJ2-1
CASSLQGSYNAQFF
TGTGCCAGCAGTCTCCAGGGATCCTACAATGCGCAGTTCTTC
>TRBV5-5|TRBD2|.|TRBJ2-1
CAMGSGLAGGEQFF
TGTGCCATGGGCTCTGGACTAGCGGGAGGCGAGCAGTTCTTC
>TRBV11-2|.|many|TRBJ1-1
CASRSGPEAFF
TGTGCCAGCAGATCGGGACCTGAAGCTTTCTTT
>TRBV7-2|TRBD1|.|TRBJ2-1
CATKPGQTYNEQFF
TGTGCCACTAAGCCGGGACAGACCTACAATGAGCAGTTCTTC
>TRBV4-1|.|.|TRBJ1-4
CASSQVTGSNEKLFF
TGCGCCAGCAGCCAAGTCACAGGGTCTAATGAAAAACTGTTTTTT